This T cell receptor beta chain was sequenced during a study of T cell repertoires in cytomegalovirus infection. Study context: It was the public TCR beta signatures that indicated both CMV infection and matching HLA type. Study findings and constraints: The cumulative frequency of public TCR beta families identified carriers of CMV plus the relevant HLA.

CDR1 is SQVTM, CDR2 ANQGSEA, per germline. The CDR3 is 14 amino acids. V gave up 7 bases and J gave up 4 bases, with 19 bases separating them. This clonotype was observed a few times. The antigen remains undetermined. TCRdb used MiXCR to reprocess the reads, holding one entry per CDR3 protein. This sample carries about 890,000 distinct CDR3 sequences, roughly a third of them seen once, and the ten largest clones take about an eighth. This sequence originates from a human donor in good health (CMV status not recorded). Some clones in this sample may be carry-over from other donors' samples. The source was cultured CD8+ T cells from PBMCs, collected from culture after CMV antigen stimulation. The V call is TRBV29-1, the J call TRBJ1-2, with D possibly being TRBD1 (6 bases). CDR3 residues: CSAPYPQGTYGYTF. As DNA, the CDR3 is TGCAGCGCACCCTACCCACAGGGAACCTATGGCTACACCTTC.